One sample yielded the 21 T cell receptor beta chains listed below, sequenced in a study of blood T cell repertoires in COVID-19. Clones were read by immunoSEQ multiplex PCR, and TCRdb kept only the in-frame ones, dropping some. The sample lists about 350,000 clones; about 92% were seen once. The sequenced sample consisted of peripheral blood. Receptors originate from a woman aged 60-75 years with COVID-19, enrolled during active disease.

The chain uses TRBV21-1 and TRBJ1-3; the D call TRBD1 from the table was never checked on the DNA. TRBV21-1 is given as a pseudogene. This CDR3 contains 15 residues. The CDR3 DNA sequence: TGTGCCAGCGCCTCCAGGCGACCCTCTGGAAACACCATATATTTT. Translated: CASASRRPSGNTIYF.

CDR3 loop: CASSSDRGLGEKLFF. CDR3 nucleotides: TGTGCCAGCAGCTCGGACAGGGGGCTTGGGGAAAAACTGTTTTTT. This sequence joins TRBV12-1 and TRBJ1-4; TRBD1 was called by the table and not checked on the DNA. TRBV12-1 is tagged as a pseudogene. CDR3 length: 15 residues.

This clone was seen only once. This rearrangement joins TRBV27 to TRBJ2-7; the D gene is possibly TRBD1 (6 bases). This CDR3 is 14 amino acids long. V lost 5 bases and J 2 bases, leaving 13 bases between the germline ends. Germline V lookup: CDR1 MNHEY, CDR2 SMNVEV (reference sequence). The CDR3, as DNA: TGTGCCAGCAGTCCCCCTCAGGGGCCCTACGAGCAGTACTTC. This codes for CASSPPQGPYEQYF.

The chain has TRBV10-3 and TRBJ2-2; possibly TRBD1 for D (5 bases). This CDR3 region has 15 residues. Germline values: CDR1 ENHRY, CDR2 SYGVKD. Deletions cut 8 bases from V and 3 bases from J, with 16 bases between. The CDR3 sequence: CAISLGQGYTGELFF. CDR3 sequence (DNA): TGTGCCATCTCCCTCGGGCAGGGTTACACCGGGGAGCTGTTTTTT.

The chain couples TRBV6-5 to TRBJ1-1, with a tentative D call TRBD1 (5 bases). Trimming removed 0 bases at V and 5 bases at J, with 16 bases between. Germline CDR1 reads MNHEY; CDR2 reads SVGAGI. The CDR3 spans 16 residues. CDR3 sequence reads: CASSYSAGLGGTEAFF. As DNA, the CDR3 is TGTGCCAGCAGTTACTCGGCAGGGCTGGGGGGGACTGAAGCTTTCTTT.

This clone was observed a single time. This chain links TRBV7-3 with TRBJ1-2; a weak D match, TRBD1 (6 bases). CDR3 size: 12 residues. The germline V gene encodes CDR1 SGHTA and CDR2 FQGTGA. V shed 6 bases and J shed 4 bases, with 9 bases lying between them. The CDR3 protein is CASSLQGYGYTF. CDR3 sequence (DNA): TGTGCCAGCAGTCTACAGGGCTATGGCTACACCTTC.

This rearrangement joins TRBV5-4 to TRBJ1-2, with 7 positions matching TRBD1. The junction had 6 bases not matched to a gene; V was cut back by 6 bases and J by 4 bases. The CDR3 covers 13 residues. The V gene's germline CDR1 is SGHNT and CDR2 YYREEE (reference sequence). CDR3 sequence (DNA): TGTGCCAGCACTACGGGACAGAGCTATGGCTACACCTTC. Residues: CASTTGQSYGYTF.

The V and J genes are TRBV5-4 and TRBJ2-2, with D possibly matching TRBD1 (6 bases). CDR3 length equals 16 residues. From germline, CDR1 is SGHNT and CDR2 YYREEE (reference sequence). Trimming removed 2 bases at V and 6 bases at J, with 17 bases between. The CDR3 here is CASSLTGRARPGELFF. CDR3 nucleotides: TGTGCCAGCAGCTTAACAGGGCGGGCTCGTCCCGGGGAGCTGTTTTTT.

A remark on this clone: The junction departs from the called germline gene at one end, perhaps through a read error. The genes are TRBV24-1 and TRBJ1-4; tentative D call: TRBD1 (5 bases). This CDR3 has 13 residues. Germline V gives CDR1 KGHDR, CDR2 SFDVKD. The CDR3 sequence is CAARAAGSEKLFF. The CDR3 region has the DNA TGTGCCGCCAGGGCGGCCGGGTCTGAAAAACTGTTTTTT.

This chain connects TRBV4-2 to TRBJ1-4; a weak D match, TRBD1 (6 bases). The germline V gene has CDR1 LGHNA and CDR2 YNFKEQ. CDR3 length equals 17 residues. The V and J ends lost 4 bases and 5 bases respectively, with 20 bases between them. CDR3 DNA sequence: TGTGCCAGCAGCCCCCGACAGGCCGCCCTCCCAAATGAAAAACTGTTTTTT. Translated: CASSPRQAALPNEKLFF.

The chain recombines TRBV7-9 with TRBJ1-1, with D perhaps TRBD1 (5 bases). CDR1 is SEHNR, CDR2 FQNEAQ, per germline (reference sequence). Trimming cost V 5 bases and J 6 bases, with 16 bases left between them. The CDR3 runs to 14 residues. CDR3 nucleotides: TGTGCCAGCAGCCCCCTAGCGGGGGGGTCTGAAGCTTTCTTT. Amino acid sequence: CASSPLAGGSEAFF.

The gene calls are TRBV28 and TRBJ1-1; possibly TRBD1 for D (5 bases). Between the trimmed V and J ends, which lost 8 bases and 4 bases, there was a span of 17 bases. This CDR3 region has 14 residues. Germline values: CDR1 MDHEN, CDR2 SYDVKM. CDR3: CASEDTPRGTEAFF. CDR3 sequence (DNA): TGTGCCAGCGAAGACACCCCAAGGGGCACTGAAGCTTTCTTT.

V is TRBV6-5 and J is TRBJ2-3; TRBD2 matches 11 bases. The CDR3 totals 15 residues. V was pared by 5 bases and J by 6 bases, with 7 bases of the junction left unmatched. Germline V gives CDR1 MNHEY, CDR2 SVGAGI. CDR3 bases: TGTGCCAGCAGTCTGACTAGCGGGGCAGCTGATACGCAGTATTTT. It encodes CASSLTSGAADTQYF.

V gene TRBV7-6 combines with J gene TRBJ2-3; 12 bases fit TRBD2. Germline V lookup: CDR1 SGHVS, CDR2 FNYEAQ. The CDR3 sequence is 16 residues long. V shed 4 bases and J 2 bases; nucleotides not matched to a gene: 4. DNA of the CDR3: TGTGCCAGCAGCTCTAGCGGGGGGGCCGACACAGATACGCAGTATTTT. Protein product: CASSSSGGADTDTQYF. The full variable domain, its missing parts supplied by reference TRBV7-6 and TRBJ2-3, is GAGVSQSPRYKVTKRGQDVALRCDPISGHVSLYWYRQALGQGPEFLTYFNYEAQQDKSGLPNDRFSAERPEGSISTLTIQRTEQRDSAMYRCASSSSGGADTDTQYFGPGTRLTVL.

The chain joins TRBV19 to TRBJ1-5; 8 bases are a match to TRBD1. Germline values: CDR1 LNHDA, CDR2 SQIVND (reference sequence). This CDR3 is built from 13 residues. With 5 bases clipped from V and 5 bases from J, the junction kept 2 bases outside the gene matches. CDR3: CASSGQGDQPQHF. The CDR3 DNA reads TGTGCCAGTAGTGGACAGGGCGATCAGCCCCAGCATTTT.

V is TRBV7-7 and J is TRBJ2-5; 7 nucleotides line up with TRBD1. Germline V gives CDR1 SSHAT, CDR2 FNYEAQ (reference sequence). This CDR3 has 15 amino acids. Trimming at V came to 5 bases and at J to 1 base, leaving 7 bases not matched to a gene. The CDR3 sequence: CASSILQGPQETQYF. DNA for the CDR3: TGTGCCAGCAGCATATTACAGGGGCCCCAAGAGACCCAGTACTTC.

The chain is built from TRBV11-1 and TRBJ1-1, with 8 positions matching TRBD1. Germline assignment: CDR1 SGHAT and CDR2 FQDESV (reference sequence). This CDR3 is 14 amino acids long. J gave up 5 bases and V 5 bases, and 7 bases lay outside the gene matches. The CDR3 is CASSTQGAWTEAFF. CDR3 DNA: TGTGCCAGCAGCACCCAGGGGGCTTGGACTGAAGCTTTCTTT.

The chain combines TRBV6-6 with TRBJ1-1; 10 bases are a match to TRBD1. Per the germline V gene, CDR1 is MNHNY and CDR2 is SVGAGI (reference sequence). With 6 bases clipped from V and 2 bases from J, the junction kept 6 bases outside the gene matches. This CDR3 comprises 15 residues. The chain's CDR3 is CASRGQGIPNTEAFF. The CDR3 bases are TGTGCCAGCAGGGGACAGGGGATTCCTAACACTGAAGCTTTCTTT.

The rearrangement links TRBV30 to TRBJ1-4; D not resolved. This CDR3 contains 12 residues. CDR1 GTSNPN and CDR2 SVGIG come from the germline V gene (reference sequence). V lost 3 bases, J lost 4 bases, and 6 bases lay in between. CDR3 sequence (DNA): TGTGCCTGGAGCGAGGGTAATGAAAAACTGTTTTTT. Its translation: CAWSEGNEKLFF.

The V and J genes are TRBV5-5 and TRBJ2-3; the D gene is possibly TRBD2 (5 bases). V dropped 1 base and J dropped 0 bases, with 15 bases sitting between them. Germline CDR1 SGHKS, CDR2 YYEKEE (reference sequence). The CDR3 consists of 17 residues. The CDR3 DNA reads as TGTGCCAGCAGCTTGTCCCAGCCCCGGGGTAGCACAGATACGCAGTATTTT. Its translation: CASSLSQPRGSTDTQYF.

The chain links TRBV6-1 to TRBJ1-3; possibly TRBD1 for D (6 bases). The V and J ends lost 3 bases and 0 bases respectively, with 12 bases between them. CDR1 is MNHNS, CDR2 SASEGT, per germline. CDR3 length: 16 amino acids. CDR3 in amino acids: CASSDPGQHSGNTIYF. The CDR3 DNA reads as TGTGCCAGCAGTGACCCTGGACAGCACTCTGGAAACACCATATATTTT.